This TCR beta chain was retrieved from a study of shared clonotypes between healthy human individuals. Study background: CD8 memory received one plate per donor, CD8 naive two, CD4 memory three and CD4 naive three. Study-wide findings and caveats: Among donors, clonotype sharing was expected to be affected by sequencing depth. Naive CD4 clonotypes overlapped across a handful of donors at about 5.3%.

On this clone: Its antigen is unidentified.

This table comes from immunoSEQ multiplex PCR, and its TCRdb copy is limited to in-frame clones, with some not included. The repertoire consists of 2 million to 2.5 million clones, with 90% to 97% occurring once and the leading ten covering roughly 0.13%. CD4+ cell separation produced CD45RA+ naive and CD45RA-negative memory subsets. With V trimmed by 4 bases and J by 0 bases, 8 bases remained unmatched. Germline V gene data show CDR1 as SNHLY and CDR2 as FYNNEI. This CDR3 is built from 16 residues. Input material: naive CD4+ T cells sorted from blood. As to subset: CD45RA+ positively selected. The rearrangement links TRBV2 to TRBJ1-2; TRBD1 agrees at 7 bases. This receptor was obtained from a man aged 18-30 years in good health. CDR3 loop: CASSVPSGQSNYGYTF. CDR3 sequence (DNA): TGTGCCAGCAGTGTGCCCTCGGGACAGTCTAACTATGGCTACACCTTC.